This TCR beta chain was captured in a study of PD-L1 blockade in urothelial cancer. Germline CDR1 SGHNT, CDR2 YENEEA. V was shortened by 4 bases and J by 10 bases, with 17 bases between the two germline ends. The CDR3 covers 14 residues. Documented time point: pretreatment peripheral blood. This clone was found once. Method: immunoSEQ multiplex PCR; TCRdb's copy keeps in-frame clones and lacks some. The sample holds around 100,000 clones; around 86% are singletons and the top ten take roughly 2%. This sequence joins TRBV11-3 and TRBJ2-1; TRBD1 is a possible D gene (6 bases). The TCR originated in a man between 60 and 75 years old with urothelial cancer. The source was PBMCs, collected around atezolizumab (anti-PD-L1) treatment. CDR3 bases: TGTGCCAGCAGCTCGAATACAGGGCGTGCCGAGCAGTTCTTC. Protein sequence: CASSSNTGRAEQFF.